This record looks at one TCR beta chain sequence and its context. This entry comes from a study of blood T cell repertoires in COVID-19. Germline V CDR1 and CDR2: SGHRS, YFSETQ. This CDR3 is built from 14 residues. Losses at the gene ends were 4 bases for V and 5 bases for J; bases not matched to a gene: 7. Original processing notes: From reference gene primer amplification, estimates of nucleated cell counts were derived. TCRdb's copy holds only in-frame clones and misses some; the assay was immunoSEQ multiplex PCR. The V and J calls and clone size are taken from that table; D and trimming were inferred from the DNA. The top ten clones hold around 6% of a sample with approximately 240,000 clones, around 90% of them seen once.

V is TRBV5-1 and J is TRBJ2-5, with 8 bases fitting TRBD2. Sequencing was done on a sample of PBMCs or T cells enriched from blood (not recorded which). This sequence was found in a woman under 40 with acute COVID-19. The CDR3 region has the DNA TGCGCCAGCAGCCCGGGGGGACTAGATGAGACCCAGTACTTC. Its translation is CASSPGGLDETQYF. The whole variable domain, remainder taken from reference TRBV5-1 and TRBJ2-5, is KAGVTQTPRYLIKTRGQQVTLSCSPISGHRSVSWYQQTPGQGLQFLFEYFSETQRNKGNFPGRFSGRQFSNSRSEMNVSTLELGDSALYLCASSPGGLDETQYFGPGTRLLVL.